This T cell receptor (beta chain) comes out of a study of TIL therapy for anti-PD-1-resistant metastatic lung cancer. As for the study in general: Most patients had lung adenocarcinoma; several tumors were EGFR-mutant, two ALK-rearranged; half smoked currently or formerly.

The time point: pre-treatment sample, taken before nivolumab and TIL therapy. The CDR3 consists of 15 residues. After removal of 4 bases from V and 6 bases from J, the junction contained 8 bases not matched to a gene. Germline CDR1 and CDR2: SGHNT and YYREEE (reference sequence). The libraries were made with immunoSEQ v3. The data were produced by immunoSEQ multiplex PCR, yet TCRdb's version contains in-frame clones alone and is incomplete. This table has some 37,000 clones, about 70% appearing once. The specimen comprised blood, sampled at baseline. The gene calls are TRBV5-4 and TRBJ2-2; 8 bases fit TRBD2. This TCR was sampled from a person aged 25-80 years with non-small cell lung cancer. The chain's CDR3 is CASSLTGTSPGELFF. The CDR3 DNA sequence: TGTGCCAGCAGCCTAACCGGGACTAGTCCCGGGGAGCTGTTTTTT. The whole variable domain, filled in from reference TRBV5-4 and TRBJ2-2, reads ETGVTQSPTHLIKTRGQQVTLRCSSQSGHNTVSWYQQALGQGPQFIFQYYREEENGRGNFPPRFSGLQFPNYSSELNVNALELDDSALYLCASSLTGTSPGELFFGEGSRLTVL.